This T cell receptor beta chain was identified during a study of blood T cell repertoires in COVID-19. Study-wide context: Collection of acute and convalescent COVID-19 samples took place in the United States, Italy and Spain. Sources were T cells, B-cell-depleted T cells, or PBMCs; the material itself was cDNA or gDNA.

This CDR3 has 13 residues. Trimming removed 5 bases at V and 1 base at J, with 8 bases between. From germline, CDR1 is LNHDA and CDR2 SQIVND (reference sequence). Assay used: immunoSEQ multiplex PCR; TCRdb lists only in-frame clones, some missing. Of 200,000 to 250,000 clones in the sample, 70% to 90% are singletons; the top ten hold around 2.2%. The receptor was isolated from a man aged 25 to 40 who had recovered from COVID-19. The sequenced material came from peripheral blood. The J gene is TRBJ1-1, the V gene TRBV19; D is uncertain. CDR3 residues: CASSHDTNTEAFF. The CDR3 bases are TGTGCCAGTAGTCACGACACGAACACTGAAGCTTTCTTT.